Shown below are 8 T cell receptor beta chains from a single sample sequenced in a study of blood T cell repertoires in COVID-19. Repertoires were generated with immunoSEQ multiplex PCR, while TCRdb's copy carries only in-frame clones and drops some. The sample gives approximately 140,000 clones, more than 85% of which show up once; roughly 18% is in the top ten. Sequenced input: peripheral blood. These receptors originate from a man aged 50-60 years with active or convalescent COVID-19.

V and J are TRBV5-5 and TRBJ2-7, with 9 nucleotides matching TRBD1. CDR1 and CDR2 from the germline V gene are SGHKS and YYEKEE (reference sequence). V shed 3 bases, J shed 5 bases, and the junction held 12 bases outside the gene matches. CDR3 size: 16 residues. CDR3 nucleotide sequence: TGTGCCAGCAGCTCAACCCCGGGACAGGGTTGGAACGAGCAGTACTTC. Its translation: CASSSTPGQGWNEQYF.

The rearrangement links TRBV2 to TRBJ1-3, with unresolved D. Germline V gene data show CDR1 as SNHLY and CDR2 as FYNNEI. The CDR3 is 15 residues long. Trimming pared 2 bases from V and 0 bases from J, leaving 8 bases between. The DNA for the CDR3 is TGTGCCAGCAGTGAATTTAGTCCCTCTGGAAACACCATATATTTT. Translated: CASSEFSPSGNTIYF.

The rearrangement uses TRBV4-1 and TRBJ2-1, with TRBD1 matching 11 bases. CDR1 is MGHRA and CDR2 is YSYEKL in the germline V gene. The CDR3 length is 17 residues. V was clipped by 2 bases and J by 4 bases; unmatched bases: 7. The CDR3: CASSQQEGQGDYNEQFF. The DNA for the CDR3 is TGCGCCAGCAGCCAACAGGAGGGACAGGGGGATTACAATGAGCAGTTCTTC.

J is TRBJ2-3 and V is TRBV19, with 9 bases identical to TRBD1. The junction had 7 bases not matched to a gene; V was cut back by 4 bases and J by 5 bases. Germline CDR1 LNHDA, CDR2 SQIVND (reference sequence). The CDR3 sequence is 15 residues long. This chain's CDR3 is CASSTDRGLLDTQYF. CDR3 DNA sequence: TGTGCCAGTAGTACGGACAGGGGCCTCCTAGATACGCAGTATTTT.

The V call is TRBV18, the J call TRBJ1-5, with TRBD1 matching over 9 bases. CDR1 is KGHSH, CDR2 LQKENI, per germline. The ends lost 2 bases at V and 4 bases at J; junction bases unmatched: 3. The CDR3 is 15 residues long. The CDR3 is CASSPDRGTNQPQHF. Here the CDR3 DNA reads TGTGCCAGCTCACCAGACAGGGGGACGAATCAGCCCCAGCATTTT.

The chain carries TRBV11-2 and TRBJ2-5; 9 positions agree with TRBD1. V lost 0 bases, J lost 4 bases, and 6 bases stayed unmatched. Germline assignment: CDR1 SGHAT and CDR2 FQNNGV. The CDR3 runs 16 residues. CDR3 bases: TGTGCCAGCAGCTTAGACTCCGGGACAGGGTTAGAGACCCAGTACTTC. It encodes CASSLDSGTGLETQYF.

This chain links TRBV4-1 with TRBJ2-5; no firm D call. Germline CDR1 MGHRA, CDR2 YSYEKL. The length of the CDR3 is 15 residues. Trimming removed 0 bases at V and 7 bases at J, with 15 bases between. The DNA of the CDR3 is TGCGCCAGCAGCCAAGATCAGTTAGGAGCTGGGACCCAGTACTTC. Its protein is CASSQDQLGAGTQYF.

The chain carries TRBV4-3 and TRBJ1-2, with D maybe TRBD1 (5 bases). CDR3 length: 17 amino acids. Looked up from germline, CDR1 is LGHNA and CDR2 is YSLEER. V lost 0 bases to trimming and J lost 6 bases, with 20 bases between them. The CDR3 is CASSQETSQTGDHGYTF. The CDR3 nucleotides read TGCGCCAGCAGCCAAGAAACGTCCCAAACAGGAGACCATGGCTACACCTTC.